The source of this T cell receptor (beta chain) is a study of blood T cell repertoires in COVID-19. The wider study: Collection of acute and convalescent COVID-19 samples took place in the United States, Italy and Spain. In each case, the material was cDNA or gDNA derived from T cells, B-cell-depleted T cells, or PBMCs.

This clone was seen only once. Measured with immunoSEQ multiplex PCR; TCRdb has only the in-frame clones, and not every one. Among about 170,000 clones listed, around 86% were seen once. The TCR sequence derives from an elderly woman in a cohort sampled during active or convalescent COVID-19. Sequenced input: peripheral blood.

DNA for the CDR3: TGTGCCAGTAGTATAGAAAGGACAAGATCTGGAAACACCATATATTTT. Its protein product is CASSIERTRSGNTIYF. The chain carries TRBV19 and TRBJ1-3; weak D call: TRBD1 (5 bases). The length of the CDR3 is 16 residues. The ends were cut back, 0 bases at V and 1 base at J, with 10 bases in the middle. In germline, CDR1 is LNHDA, CDR2 SQIVND (reference sequence).